This T cell receptor beta chain was sequenced for a study of T-cell memory formation after mild COVID-19. Study background: There were largely donor-specific TCR clusters.

This clonotype was detected only a few times. No antigen is known for it. Each CDR3 protein gets one entry after TCRdb re-called the 5' RACE reads with MiXCR. The sample holds approximately 340,000 distinct CDR3 sequences; 10% to 15% are singletons and the top ten take about 20%. Overall study results and limits: For contracting clones, CD4+ ones sat mainly in CM and EM, CD8+ in EMRA. Later expanders leaned CD4+, whereas clones that contracted between day 15 and 85 were balanced CD4/CD8.

The CDR3 runs 14 residues. V was pared by 3 bases and J by 1 base, with 9 bases between. The rearrangement links TRBV12-3 or TRBV12-4 to TRBJ2-5; D might be TRBD1 (5 bases). Sequenced material: PBMCs or a T cell subset sorted from them (not recorded which). This clonotype was sampled from a young man who had mild COVID-19 (a few samples of this study predate the infection). Cell type and time point are not known. The CDR3 DNA reads as TGTGCCAGCAGTTTGTGGCAGGGCCAAGAGACCCAGTACTTC. Translating gives CASSLWQGQETQYF.